This T cell receptor beta chain was found in a study of blood T cell repertoires in COVID-19 (dated by TCRdb to 2019 to 2021). Background for the entire study: The collaborator samples originated in the United States, Italy and Spain and spanned the acute and convalescent phases of COVID-19. The material from the prospective study consisted of cDNA or gDNA derived from T cells, B-cell-depleted T cells, or PBMCs. Subjects who had been exposed to COVID-19, were actively infected with it, or had recovered from it provided the deeply sampled blood TCRbeta repertoires that made up the dataset. The repertoires were released in a freely available public database meant as a resource for research on the immune response to SARS-CoV-2. Samples were obtained from the ongoing ImmuneRACE study (first 160 participants) and from about 1,300 subjects provided by 6 global collaborators. The sample metadata nearly always contained a de-identified subject ID, COVID-19 status, age in years and sex. Where available, HLA class I and class II types were taken from metadata supplied by the sample provider and were not determined by assay-based typing.

Regarding this clone: Its antigen is not yet known. No base quality values were provided; no much bigger clone lies one nucleotide off.

TCRbeta CDR3 regions were amplified from genomic DNA by means of the immunoSEQ Assay, a bias-controlled multiplex PCR. On the study's bioinformatics: Within the assay, amplification of reference gene primers was used to estimate how many nucleated cells each sample contained. To quantify the absolute abundance of each unique TCRbeta CDR3 rearrangement, sequence reads were collapsed and filtered. Productive Simpson clonality was computed per sample as the square root of Simpson's diversity index over productive rearrangements. In TCRdb, the immuneACCESS table is reduced to in-frame sequences with V and J assigned. These tables do not hold every clone; where another copy was compared, an unresolved V gene accounts for under half, and the others remain unexplained. V and J calls and clone size come straight from that table; D and trimming were deduced from the DNA. Recorded for this sample are 200,000 to 250,000 clones; 82% of them occurred a single time. The ten top clones hold 3% to 4.5% of the sample.

The study at large found these results: Clinical and demographic metadata were provided uncurated, with the amount varying by source and participant.

V is cut back by 6 bases and J by 0 bases, with 10 bases in the junction unmatched. From its cysteine to its phenylalanine, the CDR3 spans 17 amino acids. Just CDR3 DNA is preserved here, 51 bases in frame from base 1. CDR1 and CDR2 (MDHEN, SYDVKM) derive from the germline V gene. Collaborating institutions collected whole blood in K2EDTA tubes following their own protocols. For TCRbeta analysis, collaborators shipped samples in one of three forms: frozen whole blood, isolated PBMCs, or DNA extracted from either of those sample types. Sequenced: peripheral blood. This clonotype was sampled from an elderly woman with acute or convalescent COVID-19. The V and J segments used are TRBV28 and TRBJ2-1, and 8 bases in between align with TRBD2. The CDR3 reads CASSGGEGLSSYNEQFF. The DNA sequence follows: TGTGCCAGCAGCGGGGGGGAAGGACTTAGCTCCTACAATGAGCAGTTCTTC.